The 8 T cell receptor beta chains listed next were all sequenced from one sample in a study of blood T cell repertoires in COVID-19. Clones were read by immunoSEQ multiplex PCR, and TCRdb kept only the in-frame ones, dropping some. The sample yields about 150,000 clones, around 89% seen once. Input material: peripheral blood. These receptors were taken from a human donor with COVID-19, enrolled during active disease. The donor label of this sample is uncertain.

The chain recombines TRBV11-2 with TRBJ1-5, with D possibly TRBD1 on 5 matching bases. Trimming stripped 4 bases from V and 7 bases from J, with 17 bases between. Germline loops: CDR1 SGHAT, CDR2 FQNNGV. The CDR3 length is 15 residues. CDR3 nucleotide sequence: TGTGCCAGCAGCTCTGGGGCGAGACCGGGCCAGCCCCAGCATTTT. Translating gives CASSSGARPGQPQHF.

CDR3 sequence reads: CASGAGGTNQPQHF. CDR3 nucleotides: TGTGCCAGCGGGGCGGGAGGGACTAACCAGCCCCAGCATTTT. J is TRBJ1-5 and V is TRBV3-1 (or the pseudogene TRBV3-2), with D maybe TRBD1 (5 bases). Deletions cut 8 bases from V and 7 bases from J, with 18 bases between. The germline gives CDR1 LGHDT, CDR2 YNNKEL (reference sequence). CDR3 length: 14 amino acids.

This clone was seen only once. This chain joins TRBV30 and TRBJ2-3, with D unclear. The V and J ends lost 4 bases and 4 bases respectively, with 9 bases between them. CDR3 length: 12 residues. Per germline, CDR1 GTSNPN and CDR2 SVGIG (reference sequence). The CDR3 DNA is TGTGCCTGGACCGACTCGTCAGATACGCAGTATTTT. This sequence encodes CAWTDSSDTQYF.

The rearrangement joins TRBV19 to TRBJ1-4, with TRBD1 as a possible D gene (6 bases). Trimming removed 3 bases from V and 6 bases from J, with 14 bases in between. The CDR3 runs to 15 residues. Germline assignment: CDR1 LNHDA and CDR2 SQIVND (reference sequence). The CDR3 DNA sequence: TGTGCCAGTAGTATCAGGGGTATGAGGGATGAAAAACTGTTTTTT. Its translation: CASSIRGMRDEKLFF.

CDR3 nucleotide sequence: TGTGCCAGCAGTTTTCTCACAAACGAGCAGTACTTC. Translated: CASSFLTNEQYF. The rearrangement joins TRBV12-3 or TRBV12-4 to TRBJ2-7; unclear D gene. CDR3 length equals 12 residues. The V end was cut by 3 bases, the J end by 5 bases, with 8 bases between.

This sequence joins TRBV10-1 and TRBJ1-2; D gene uncertain. Looked up from germline, CDR1 is WNHNN and CDR2 is SYGVQD (reference sequence). The CDR3 spans 16 residues. V was clipped by 3 bases and J by 8 bases, with 22 bases between them. Written as DNA, the CDR3 is TGCGCCAGCAGTGAACTGGGGAGGGCCGTCTACTTCGGCTACACCTTC. This translates into CASSELGRAVYFGYTF.

The chain is built from TRBV5-1 and TRBJ1-1; D gene uncertain. The CDR3 loop spans 18 amino acids. With 0 bases removed from V and 0 bases from J, the gap between germline ends came to 18 bases. From germline, CDR1 is SGHRS and CDR2 YFSETQ. CDR3 coding DNA: TGCGCCAGCAGCTTGGATTCGCAGATCTCTTCAATGAACACTGAAGCTTTCTTT. It translates to CASSLDSQISSMNTEAFF.

The V gene is TRBV7-2, the J gene TRBJ2-2; TRBD2 matches at 8 bases. CDR1 is SGHTA and CDR2 is FQGNSA in the germline V gene. V dropped 5 bases and J dropped 4; count of bases not matched to a gene: 15. CDR3 length equals 18 residues. The CDR3: CASSPLRGGRGGTGELFF. CDR3 coding DNA: TGTGCCAGCAGCCCACTACGGGGGGGCAGGGGAGGCACCGGGGAGCTGTTTTTT. The full variable domain, its missing parts supplied by reference TRBV7-2 and TRBJ2-2, is GAGVSQSPSNKVTEKGKDVELRCDPISGHTALYWYRQSLGQGLEFLIYFQGNSAPDKSGLPSDRFSAERTGGSVSTLTIQRTQQEDSAVYLCASSPLRGGRGGTGELFFGEGSRLTVL.